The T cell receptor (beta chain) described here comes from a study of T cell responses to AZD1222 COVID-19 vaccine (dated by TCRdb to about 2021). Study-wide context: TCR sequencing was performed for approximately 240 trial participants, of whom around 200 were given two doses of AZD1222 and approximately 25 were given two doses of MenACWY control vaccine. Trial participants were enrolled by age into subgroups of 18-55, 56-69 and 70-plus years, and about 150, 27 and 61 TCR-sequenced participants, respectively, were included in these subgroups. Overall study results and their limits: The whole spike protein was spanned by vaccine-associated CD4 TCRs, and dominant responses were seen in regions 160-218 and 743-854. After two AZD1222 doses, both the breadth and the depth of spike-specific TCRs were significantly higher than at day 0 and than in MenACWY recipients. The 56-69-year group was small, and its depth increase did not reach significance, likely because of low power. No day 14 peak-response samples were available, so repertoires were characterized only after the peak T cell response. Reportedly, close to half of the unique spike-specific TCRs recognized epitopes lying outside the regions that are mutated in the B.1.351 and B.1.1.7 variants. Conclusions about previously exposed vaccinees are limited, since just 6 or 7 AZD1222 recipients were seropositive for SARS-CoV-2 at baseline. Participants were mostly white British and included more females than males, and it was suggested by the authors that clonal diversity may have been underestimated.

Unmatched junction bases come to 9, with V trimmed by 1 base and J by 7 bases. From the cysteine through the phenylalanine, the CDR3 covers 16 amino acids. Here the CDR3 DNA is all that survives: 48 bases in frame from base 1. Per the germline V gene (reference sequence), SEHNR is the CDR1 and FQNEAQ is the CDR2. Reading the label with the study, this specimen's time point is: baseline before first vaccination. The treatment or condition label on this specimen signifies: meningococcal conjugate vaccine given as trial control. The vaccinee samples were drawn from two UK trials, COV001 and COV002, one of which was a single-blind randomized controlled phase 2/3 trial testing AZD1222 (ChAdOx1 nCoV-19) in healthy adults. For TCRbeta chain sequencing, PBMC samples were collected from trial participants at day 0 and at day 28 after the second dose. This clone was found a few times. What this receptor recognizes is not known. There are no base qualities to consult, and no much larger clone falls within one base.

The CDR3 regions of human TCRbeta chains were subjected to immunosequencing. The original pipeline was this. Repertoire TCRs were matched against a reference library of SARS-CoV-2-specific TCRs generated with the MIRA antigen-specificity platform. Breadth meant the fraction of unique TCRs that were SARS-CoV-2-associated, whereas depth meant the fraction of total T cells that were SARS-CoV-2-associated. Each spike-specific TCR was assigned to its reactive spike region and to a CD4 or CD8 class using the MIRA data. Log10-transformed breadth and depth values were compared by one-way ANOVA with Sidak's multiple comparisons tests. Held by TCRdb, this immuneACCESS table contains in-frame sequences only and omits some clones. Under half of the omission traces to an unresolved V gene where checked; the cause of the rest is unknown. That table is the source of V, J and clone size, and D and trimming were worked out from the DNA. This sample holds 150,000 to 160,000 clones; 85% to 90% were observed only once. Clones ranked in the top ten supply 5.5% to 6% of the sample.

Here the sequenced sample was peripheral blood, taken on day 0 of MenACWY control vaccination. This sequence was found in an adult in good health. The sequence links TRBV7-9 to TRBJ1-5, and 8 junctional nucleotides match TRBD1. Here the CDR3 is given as CASSLEVGQGGQPQHF. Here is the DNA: TGTGCCAGCAGCTTAGAGGTTGGACAGGGCGGCCAGCCCCAGCATTTT.